This TCR beta chain was found in a study of blood T cell repertoires in COVID-19. This clone has only one observation. V was shortened by 1 base and J by 0 bases, with 13 bases between the two germline ends. CDR1 and CDR2 from the germline V gene are SQVTM and ANQGSEA. The CDR3 is made up of 16 amino acids. Repertoires were generated with immunoSEQ multiplex PCR, while TCRdb's copy carries only in-frame clones and drops some. Of roughly 190,000 clones in the sample, around 80% were seen once. This TCR came from a man in his thirties or forties with active or convalescent COVID-19. Sequenced input: peripheral blood. The chain couples TRBV29-1 to TRBJ2-1; D is perhaps TRBD2 (6 bases). CDR3 sequence: CSVEGRLAPSYNEQFF. The CDR3 bases are TGCAGCGTTGAAGGGCGGCTAGCGCCCTCCTACAATGAGCAGTTCTTC.